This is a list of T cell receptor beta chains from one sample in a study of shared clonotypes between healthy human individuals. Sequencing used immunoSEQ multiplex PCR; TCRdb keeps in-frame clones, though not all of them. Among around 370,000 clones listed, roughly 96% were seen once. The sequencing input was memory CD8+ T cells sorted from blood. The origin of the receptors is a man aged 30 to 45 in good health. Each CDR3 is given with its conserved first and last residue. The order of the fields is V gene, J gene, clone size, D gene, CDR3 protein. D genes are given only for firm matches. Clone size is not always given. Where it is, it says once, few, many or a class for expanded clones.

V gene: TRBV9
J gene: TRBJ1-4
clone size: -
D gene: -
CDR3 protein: CASSVLTSGLYEKLFF

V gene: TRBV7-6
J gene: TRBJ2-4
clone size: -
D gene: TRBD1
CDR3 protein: CASSLPDRLAKNIQYF

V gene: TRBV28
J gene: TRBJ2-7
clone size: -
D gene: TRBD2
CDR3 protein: CASREGLAGLYEQYF

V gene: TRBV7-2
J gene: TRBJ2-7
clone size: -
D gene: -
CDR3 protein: CASSLDGGGTYEQYF

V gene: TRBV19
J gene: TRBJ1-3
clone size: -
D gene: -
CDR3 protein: CASSTTGPGNTIYF

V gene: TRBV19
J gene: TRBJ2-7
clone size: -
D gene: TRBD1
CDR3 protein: CASRPEDRGMYEQYF

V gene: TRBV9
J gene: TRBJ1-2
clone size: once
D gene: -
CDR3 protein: CASSASPRWEGYTF

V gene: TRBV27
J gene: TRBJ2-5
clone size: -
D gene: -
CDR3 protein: CASCRWGQETQYF

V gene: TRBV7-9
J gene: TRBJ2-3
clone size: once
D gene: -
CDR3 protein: CASSPGGTDTQYF

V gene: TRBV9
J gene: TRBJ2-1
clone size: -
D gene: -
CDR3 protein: CASSVGANNEQFF

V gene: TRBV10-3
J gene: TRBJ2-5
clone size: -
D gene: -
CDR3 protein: CAISGGRVDKETQYF

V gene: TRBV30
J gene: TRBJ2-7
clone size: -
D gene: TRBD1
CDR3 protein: CAWSVGQGAYEQYF

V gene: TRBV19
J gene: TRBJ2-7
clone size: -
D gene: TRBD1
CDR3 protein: CASAPGQGTYEQYF

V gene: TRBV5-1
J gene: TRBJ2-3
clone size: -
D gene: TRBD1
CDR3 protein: CASSPPDRGGTDTQYF

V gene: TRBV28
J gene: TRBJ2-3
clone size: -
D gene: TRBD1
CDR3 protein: CAASGTGALDTQYF

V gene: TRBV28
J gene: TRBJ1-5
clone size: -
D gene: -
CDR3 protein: CASSLFLGLRQPQHF

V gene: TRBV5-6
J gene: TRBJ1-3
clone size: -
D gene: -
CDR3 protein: CASSLAGFGNTIYF

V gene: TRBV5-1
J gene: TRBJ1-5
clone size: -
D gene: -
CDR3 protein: CASSPGHAGQPQHF

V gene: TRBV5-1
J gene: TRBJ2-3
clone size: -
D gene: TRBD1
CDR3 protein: CASSLGGQAIDTQYF

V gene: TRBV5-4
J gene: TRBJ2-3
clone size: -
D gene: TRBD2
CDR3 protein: CASSSRLAGMADTQYF

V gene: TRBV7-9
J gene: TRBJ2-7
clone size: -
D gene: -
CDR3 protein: CASSVDIYEQYF

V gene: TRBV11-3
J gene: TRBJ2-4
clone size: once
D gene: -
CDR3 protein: CASSLDYKNIQYF

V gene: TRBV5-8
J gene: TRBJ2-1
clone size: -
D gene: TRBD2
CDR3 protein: CASSSRARGGASTYNEQFF

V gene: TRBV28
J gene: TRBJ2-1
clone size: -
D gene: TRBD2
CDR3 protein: CASSLFSSGSYNEQFF

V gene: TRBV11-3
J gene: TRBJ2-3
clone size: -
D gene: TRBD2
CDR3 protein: CASSSGLAGGVKDTQYF

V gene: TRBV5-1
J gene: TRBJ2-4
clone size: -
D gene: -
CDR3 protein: CASSWEPLKMAKNIQYF

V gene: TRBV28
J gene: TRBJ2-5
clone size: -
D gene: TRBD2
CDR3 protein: CASSLGLAGEETQYF

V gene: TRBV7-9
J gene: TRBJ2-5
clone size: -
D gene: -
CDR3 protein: CASSLGGLQTQYF

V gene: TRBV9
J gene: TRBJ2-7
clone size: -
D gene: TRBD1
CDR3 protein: CASSPQQGSKYEQYF

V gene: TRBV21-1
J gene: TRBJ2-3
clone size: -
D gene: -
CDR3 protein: CASSKERSGEEEDTQYF

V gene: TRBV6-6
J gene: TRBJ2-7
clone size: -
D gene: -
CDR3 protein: CASSYTGYEQYF

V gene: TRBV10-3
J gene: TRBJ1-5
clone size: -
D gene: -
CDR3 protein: CAISVTQGAGQPQHF

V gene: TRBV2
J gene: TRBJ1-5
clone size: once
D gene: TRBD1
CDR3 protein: CASSENRGVQPQHF

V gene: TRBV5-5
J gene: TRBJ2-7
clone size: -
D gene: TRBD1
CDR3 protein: CASSVDRGLYEQYF

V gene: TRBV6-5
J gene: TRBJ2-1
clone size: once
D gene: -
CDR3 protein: CATSWGSSYNEQFF

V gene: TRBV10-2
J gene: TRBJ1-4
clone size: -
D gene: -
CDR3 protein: CASSDKGPSEKLFF

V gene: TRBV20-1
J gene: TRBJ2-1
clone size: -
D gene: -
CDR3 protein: CSALRGDEQFF

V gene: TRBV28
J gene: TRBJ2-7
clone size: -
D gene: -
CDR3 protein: CASSDSSYEQYF

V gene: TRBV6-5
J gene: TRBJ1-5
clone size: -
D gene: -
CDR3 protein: CASSYSRREPQHF

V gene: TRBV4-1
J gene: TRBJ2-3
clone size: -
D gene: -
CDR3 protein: CASSLELNQVTSADTQYF

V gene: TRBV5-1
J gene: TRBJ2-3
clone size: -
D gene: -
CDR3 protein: CASSPLVGGRTDTQYF

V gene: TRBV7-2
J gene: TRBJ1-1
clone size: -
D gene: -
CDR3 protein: CASSLVLNTEAFF

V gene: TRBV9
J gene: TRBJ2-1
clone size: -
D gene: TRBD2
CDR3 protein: CASSGLAGVNEQFF

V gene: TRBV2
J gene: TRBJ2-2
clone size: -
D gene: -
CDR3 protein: CASMTAGLTGELFF

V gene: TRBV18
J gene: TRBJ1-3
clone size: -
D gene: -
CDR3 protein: CASSPNPGNTIYF

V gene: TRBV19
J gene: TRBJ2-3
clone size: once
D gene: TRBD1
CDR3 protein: CASRSGQGARGEVEDTQYF

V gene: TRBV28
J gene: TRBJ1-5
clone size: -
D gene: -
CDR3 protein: CASTGRTNQPQHF

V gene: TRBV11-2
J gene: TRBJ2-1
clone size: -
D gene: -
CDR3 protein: CASSLGGYNEQFF

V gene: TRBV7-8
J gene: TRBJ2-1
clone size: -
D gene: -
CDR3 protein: CASSLYPLYGSYNEQFF

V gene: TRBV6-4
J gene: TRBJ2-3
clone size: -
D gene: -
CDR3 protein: CATSRRWASDTQYF

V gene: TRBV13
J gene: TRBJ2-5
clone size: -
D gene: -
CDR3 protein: CASSLVGIETQYF

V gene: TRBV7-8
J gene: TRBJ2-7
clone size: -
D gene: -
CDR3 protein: CASSPVTYSMVGEQYF

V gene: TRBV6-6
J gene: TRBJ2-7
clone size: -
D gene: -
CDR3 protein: CASSSTNVEQYF

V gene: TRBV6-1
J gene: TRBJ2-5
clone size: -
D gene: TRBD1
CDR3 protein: CASAGTGKKETQYF

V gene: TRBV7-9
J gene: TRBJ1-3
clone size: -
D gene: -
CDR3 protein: CASSLAGTGNTIYF

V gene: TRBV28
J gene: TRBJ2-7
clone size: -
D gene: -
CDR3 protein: CASSPRYEQYF

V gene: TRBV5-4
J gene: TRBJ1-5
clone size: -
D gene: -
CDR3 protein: CASSRLGGNQPQHF

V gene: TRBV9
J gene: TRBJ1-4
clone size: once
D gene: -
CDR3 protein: CASSVMGDNEKLFF

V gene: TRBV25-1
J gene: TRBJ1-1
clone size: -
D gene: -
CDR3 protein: CASSGPLRGNTEAFF